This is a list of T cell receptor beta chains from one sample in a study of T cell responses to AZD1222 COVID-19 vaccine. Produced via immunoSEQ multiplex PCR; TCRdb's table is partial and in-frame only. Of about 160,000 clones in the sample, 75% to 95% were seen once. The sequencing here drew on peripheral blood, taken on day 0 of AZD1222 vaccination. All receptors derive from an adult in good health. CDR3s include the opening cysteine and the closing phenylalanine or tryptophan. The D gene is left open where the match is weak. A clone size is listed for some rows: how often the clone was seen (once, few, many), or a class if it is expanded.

DNA: TGTGCCACCAGCCGTTGGGGGGGCGCAGGCGATGAGCAGTTCTTC
CDR3: CATSRWGGAGDEQFF
size: .
D: .
J: TRBJ2-1
V: TRBV15

DNA: TGTGCCAGCAGACCTGCCAGGGGAAGTTACCAGCATTTT
CDR3: CASRPARGSYQHF
size: .
D: .
J: TRBJ1-5
V: TRBV28

DNA: TGTGCCAGCAGCCAAGATCAGGGTGAAAAACTGTTTTTT
CDR3: CASSQDQGEKLFF
size: .
D: .
J: TRBJ1-4
V: TRBV4-2

DNA: TGCGCCAGCAGCCCCCGACAGGGGTTAGACACTGAAGCTTTCTTT
CDR3: CASSPRQGLDTEAFF
size: .
D: TRBD1
J: TRBJ1-1
V: TRBV5-1

DNA: TGTGCCAGCAGCCTGGGGCGCGGTGAGCAGTTCTTC
CDR3: CASSLGRGEQFF
size: .
D: .
J: TRBJ2-1
V: TRBV7-9

DNA: TGTGCCAGCAACAGACAGGGCGACGAGCAGTACTTC
CDR3: CASNRQGDEQYF
size: few
D: TRBD1
J: TRBJ2-7
V: TRBV2

DNA: TGTGCTTCCGCTGGTGAAGCTTTCTTT
CDR3: CASAGEAFF
size: .
D: .
J: TRBJ1-1
V: TRBV28

DNA: TGTGCCAGTAGTATAACTGGGGGCAATCAGCCCCAGCATTTT
CDR3: CASSITGGNQPQHF
size: .
D: .
J: TRBJ1-5
V: TRBV19

DNA: TGTGCCTGGAGTGACCCCGGGGACAGGGGCACCGGGGAGCTGTTTTTT
CDR3: CAWSDPGDRGTGELFF
size: .
D: TRBD1
J: TRBJ2-2
V: TRBV30

DNA: TGTGCCAGCAGCACCAGCAGGCCTGGGCAAGAGACCCAGTACTTC
CDR3: CASSTSRPGQETQYF
size: .
D: .
J: TRBJ2-5
V: TRBV11-2

DNA: TGCGCCAGCAGCTTGGGCCAGAATTACGAGCAGTACTTC
CDR3: CASSLGQNYEQYF
size: .
D: .
J: TRBJ2-7
V: TRBV5-1

DNA: TGTGCCAGCAGGGAAAGGGAGGGTACGGATTCACCCCTCCACTTT
CDR3: CASREREGTDSPLHF
size: .
D: .
J: TRBJ1-6
V: TRBV28

DNA: TGCGCCAGCCTCGCGAACTACGGAAGGGATGAGCAGTTCTTC
CDR3: CASLANYGRDEQFF
size: .
D: .
J: TRBJ2-1
V: TRBV5-1

DNA: TGTGCCAGCACCCCGGAGCTCAGGGGGACGGGCTACACCTTC
CDR3: CASTPELRGTGYTF
size: .
D: TRBD1
J: TRBJ1-2
V: TRBV28

DNA: TGTGCCAGCAGGGGGGACAGGGGGAGAACCCAGCATTTT
CDR3: CASRGDRGRTQHF
size: once
D: TRBD1
J: TRBJ1-5
V: TRBV27